This T cell receptor beta chain was recorded in a study of identical twins. Per germline, CDR1 DFQATT and CDR2 SNEGSKA (reference sequence). J was trimmed by 0 bases and V by 6 bases; bases with no gene match: 9. The CDR3 totals 16 residues. Notes on this clonotype: Its antigen is as yet unknown.

TCRdb re-derived calls from the 5' RACE reads in MiXCR, one entry per CDR3 protein. The data hold about 890,000 distinct CDR3 sequences, with roughly 12% observed a single time. Broader study findings: Researchers caution that invariant MAIT and iNKT cells could partly confound zero-insertion analyses. Sharing of beta out-of-frame sequences by twins showed a weaker excess. Carriage of fewer insertions was seen in abundant cord blood beta clonotypes, whereas memory repertoires showed none.

In addition, the sample was reused for a study of yellow fever vaccine responses in identical twins. That source adds: A vaccine T cell response that seemed partly convergent and partly personalized was reported in twins.

Material for sequencing was PBMCs. V and J are TRBV20-1 and TRBJ1-4; 8 bases map to TRBD1. This receptor was taken from a woman between 18 and 29 years old in good health. CDR3 region: CSAPGQAYATNEKLFF. CDR3 DNA: TGCAGTGCCCCGGGACAGGCATATGCAACTAATGAAAAACTGTTTTTT.